The 7 T cell receptor beta chains in this list originate from one sample, sequenced in a study of T-cell reconstitution after alpha-beta-depleted transplantation in children. Construction of the TCRbeta library involved unique molecular identifiers. MiXCR, applied by TCRdb to the PCR reads, yields one record per CDR3 protein. The table has 500,000 or so distinct CDR3 sequences, about 30% seen once. The sequences come from PBMCs from the stem cell graft donor, collected from the stem cell graft. These receptors all stem from a human donor who donated a stem cell graft to a child with aplastic anemia.

The rearrangement joins TRBV7-8 to TRBJ2-7; 7 bases match TRBD2. The CDR3 contains 17 residues. The trim removed 0 bases at V and 4 bases at J, leaving 12 bases unmatched. The germline V gene encodes CDR1 SGHVS and CDR2 FQNEAQ. CDR3 DNA sequence: TGTGCCAGCAGCTTAGCGGCCTCAGGGTGGGGGGGATACGAGCAGTACTTC. This codes for CASSLAASGWGGYEQYF.

The CDR3 region is CASSPSRSRGGSPLHF. DNA of the CDR3: TGTGCCAGCAGTCCCTCCAGATCCAGGGGAGGTTCACCCCTCCACTTT. The chain has TRBV27 and TRBJ1-6; tentative D call: TRBD1 (6 bases). Germline CDR1 and CDR2: MNHEY and SMNVEV (reference sequence). This CDR3 has 16 amino acids. The V end was cut by 5 bases, the J end by 9 bases, with 20 bases between.

The sample holds a few counts of this clonotype. The rearrangement joins TRBV6-5 to TRBJ1-1; D call uncertain. There are 11 residues in the CDR3. Germline CDR1 reads MNHEY; CDR2 reads SVGAGI. V lost 5 bases and J lost 8, with 9 bases in between. In DNA form, the CDR3 reads TGTGCCAGCAGTCGGACGGGGGAAGCTTTCTTT. Its translation is CASSRTGEAFF.

V and J are TRBV27 and TRBJ2-3; 8 bases are a match to TRBD2. This CDR3 spans 13 amino acids. From germline, CDR1 is MNHEY and CDR2 SMNVEV (reference sequence). V was clipped by 2 bases and J by 9 bases; unmatched bases: 4. The CDR3 coding sequence is TGTGCCAGCAGTTTAGCCGGGACTAGAACGCAGTATTTT. This gives the protein CASSLAGTRTQYF.

V usage is TRBV19 and J usage is TRBJ1-1; D not resolved. Trimming removed 1 base at V and 2 bases at J, with 8 bases between. CDR1 LNHDA and CDR2 SQIVND come from the germline V gene (reference sequence). The CDR3 extends over 14 amino acids. The CDR3 sequence: CASSIGRANTEAFF. The CDR3 DNA reads TGTGCCAGTAGTATAGGAAGGGCTAACACTGAAGCTTTCTTT.

The rearrangement joins TRBV5-1 to TRBJ1-1; 9 bases agree with TRBD1. This CDR3 comprises 17 residues. Germline V gives CDR1 SGHRS, CDR2 YFSETQ. The V and J ends lost 0 bases and 4 bases, in that order; junction bases with no gene match: 10. The CDR3 nucleotides read TGCGCCAGCAGCTTGGCGTCCGGCCTACAGGGGGCCACTGAAGCTTTCTTT. It yields the protein CASSLASGLQGATEAFF. The full variable domain, in which reference TRBV5-1 and TRBJ1-1 provide the parts outside the CDR3, is KAGVTQTPRYLIKTRGQQVTLSCSPISGHRSVSWYQQTPGQGLQFLFEYFSETQRNKGNFPGRFSGRQFSNSRSEMNVSTLELGDSALYLCASSLASGLQGATEAFFGQGTRLTVV.

This clonotype was counted a few times. The chain is built from TRBV11-2 and TRBJ1-5; 7 bases align to TRBD1. The germline V gene encodes CDR1 SGHAT and CDR2 FQNNGV. This CDR3 comprises 18 residues. V lost 0 bases and J lost 4; bases outside the gene matches: 12. The CDR3 sequence: CASSLEGWDRAYNQPQHF. Written as DNA, the CDR3 is TGTGCCAGCAGCTTAGAGGGTTGGGACAGAGCCTATAATCAGCCCCAGCATTTT.